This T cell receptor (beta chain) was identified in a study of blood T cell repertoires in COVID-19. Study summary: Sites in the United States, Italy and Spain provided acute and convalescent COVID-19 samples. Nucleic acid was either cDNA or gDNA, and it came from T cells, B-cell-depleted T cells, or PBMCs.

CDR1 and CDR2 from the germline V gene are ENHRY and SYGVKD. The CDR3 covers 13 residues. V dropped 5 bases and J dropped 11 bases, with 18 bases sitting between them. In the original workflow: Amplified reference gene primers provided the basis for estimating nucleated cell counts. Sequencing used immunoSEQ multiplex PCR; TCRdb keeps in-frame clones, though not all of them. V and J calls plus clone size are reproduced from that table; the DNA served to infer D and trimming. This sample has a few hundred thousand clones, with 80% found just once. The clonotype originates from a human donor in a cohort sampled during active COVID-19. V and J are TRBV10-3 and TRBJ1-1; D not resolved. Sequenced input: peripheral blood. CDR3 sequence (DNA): TGTGCCATCAGTCCCGACATGTGGCGTGCCGCTTTCTTT. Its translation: CAISPDMWRAAFF.